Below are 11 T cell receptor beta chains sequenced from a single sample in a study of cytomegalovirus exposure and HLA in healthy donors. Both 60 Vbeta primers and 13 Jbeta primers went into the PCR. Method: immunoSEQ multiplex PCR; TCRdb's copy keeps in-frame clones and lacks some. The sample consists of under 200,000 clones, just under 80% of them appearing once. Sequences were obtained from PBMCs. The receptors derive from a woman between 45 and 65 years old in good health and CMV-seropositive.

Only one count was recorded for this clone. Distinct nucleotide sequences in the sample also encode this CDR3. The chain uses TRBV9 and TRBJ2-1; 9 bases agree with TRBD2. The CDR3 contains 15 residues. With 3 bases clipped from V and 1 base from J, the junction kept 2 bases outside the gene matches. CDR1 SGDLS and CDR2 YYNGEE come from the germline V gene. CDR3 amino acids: CASSATSGSYNEQFF. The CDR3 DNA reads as TGTGCCAGCAGCGCTACTAGCGGGTCCTACAATGAGCAGTTCTTC.

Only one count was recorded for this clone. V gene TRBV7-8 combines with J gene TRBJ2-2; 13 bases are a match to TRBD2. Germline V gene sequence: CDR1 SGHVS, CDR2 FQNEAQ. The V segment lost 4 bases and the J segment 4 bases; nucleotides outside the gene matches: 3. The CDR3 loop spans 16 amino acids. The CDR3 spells CASSSRTSGSTGELFF. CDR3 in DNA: TGTGCCAGCAGCTCCAGGACTAGCGGGAGCACCGGGGAGCTGTTTTTT.

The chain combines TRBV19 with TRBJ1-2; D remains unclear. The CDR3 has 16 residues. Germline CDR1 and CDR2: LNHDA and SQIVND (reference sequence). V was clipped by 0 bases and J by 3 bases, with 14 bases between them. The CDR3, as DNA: TGTGCCAGTAGTATAGAACGAGGGAAGGGTTACTATGGCTACACCTTC. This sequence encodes CASSIERGKGYYGYTF.

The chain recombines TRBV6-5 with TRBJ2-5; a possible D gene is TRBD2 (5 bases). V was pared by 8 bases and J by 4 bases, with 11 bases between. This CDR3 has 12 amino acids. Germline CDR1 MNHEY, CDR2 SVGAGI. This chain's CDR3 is CASGRGVETQYF. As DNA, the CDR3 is TGTGCCAGCGGACGGGGTGTAGAGACCCAGTACTTC.

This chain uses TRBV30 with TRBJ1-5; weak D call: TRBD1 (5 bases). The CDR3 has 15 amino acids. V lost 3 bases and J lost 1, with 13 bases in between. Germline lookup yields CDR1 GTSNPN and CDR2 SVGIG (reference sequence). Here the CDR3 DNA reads TGTGCCTGGAGGCGGCAGGGAGGGAGCAATCAGCCCCAGCATTTT. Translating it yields CAWRRQGGSNQPQHF.

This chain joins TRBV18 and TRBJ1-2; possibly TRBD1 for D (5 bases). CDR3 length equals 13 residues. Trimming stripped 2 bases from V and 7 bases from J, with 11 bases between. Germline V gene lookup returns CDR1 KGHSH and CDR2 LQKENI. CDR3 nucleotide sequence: TGTGCCAGCTCACCAACGCAGGGTGGTGGCTACACCTTC. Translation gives CASSPTQGGGYTF.

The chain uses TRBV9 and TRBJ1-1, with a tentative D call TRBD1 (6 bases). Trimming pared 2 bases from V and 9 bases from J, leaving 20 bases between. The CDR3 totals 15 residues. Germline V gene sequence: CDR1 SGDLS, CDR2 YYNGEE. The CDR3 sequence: CASSVVKGGGSKAFF. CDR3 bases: TGTGCCAGCAGCGTGGTCAAGGGAGGGGGTAGCAAAGCTTTCTTT. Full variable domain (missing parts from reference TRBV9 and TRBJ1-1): DSGVTQTPKHLITATGQRVTLRCSPRSGDLSVYWYQQSLDQGLQFLIQYYNGEERAKGNILERFSAQQFPDLHSELNLSSLELGDSALYFCASSVVKGGGSKAFFGQGTRLTVV.

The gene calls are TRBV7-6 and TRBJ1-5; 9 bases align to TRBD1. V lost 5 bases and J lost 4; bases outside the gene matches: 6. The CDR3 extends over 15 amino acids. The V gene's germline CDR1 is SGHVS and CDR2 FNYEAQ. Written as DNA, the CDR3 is TGTGCCAGCAGCCCTGGGACAGGGAGTAATCAGCCCCAGCATTTT. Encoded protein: CASSPGTGSNQPQHF.

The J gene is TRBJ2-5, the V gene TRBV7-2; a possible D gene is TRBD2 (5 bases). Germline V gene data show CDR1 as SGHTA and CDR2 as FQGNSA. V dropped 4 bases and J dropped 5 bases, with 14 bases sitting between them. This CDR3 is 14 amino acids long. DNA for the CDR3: TGTGCCAGCAGCTCCCCCCGGGGTCTGGAGACCCAGTACTTC. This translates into CASSSPRGLETQYF.

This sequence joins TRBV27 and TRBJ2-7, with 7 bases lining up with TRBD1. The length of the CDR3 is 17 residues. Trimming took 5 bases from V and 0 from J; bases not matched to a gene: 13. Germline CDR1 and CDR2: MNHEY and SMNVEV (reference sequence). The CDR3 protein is CASSLWGTVTSSYEQYF. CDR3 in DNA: TGTGCCAGCAGTCTCTGGGGGACAGTTACGAGCTCCTACGAGCAGTACTTC.

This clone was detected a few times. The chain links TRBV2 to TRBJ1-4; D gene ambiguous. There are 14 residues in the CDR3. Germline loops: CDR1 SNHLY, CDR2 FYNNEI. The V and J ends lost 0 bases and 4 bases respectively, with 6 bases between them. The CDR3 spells CASSEAKSNEKLFF. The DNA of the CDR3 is TGTGCCAGCAGTGAAGCGAAGAGTAATGAAAAACTGTTTTTT.